The 9 T cell receptor beta chains listed next were all sequenced from one sample in a study of cytomegalovirus exposure and HLA in healthy donors. PCR involved 60 Vbeta and 13 Jbeta primers. Sequencing was performed with immunoSEQ multiplex PCR; in TCRdb, only in-frame clones are kept and a portion is missing. The repertoire has over 85,000 clones, 55% to 80% of them found once; the top ten carry over 3%. Sequenced material: PBMCs. The source is a man aged 40-55 years in good health and CMV-seronegative.

The rearrangement links TRBV14 to TRBJ2-2; D gene ambiguous. CDR1 SGHDN and CDR2 FVKESK come from the germline V gene. The CDR3 extends over 15 amino acids. V was shortened by 1 base and J by 4 bases, with 10 bases between the two germline ends. The CDR3: CASSQGPRLTGELFF. CDR3 coding DNA: TGTGCCAGCAGCCAAGGTCCCAGGCTCACCGGGGAGCTGTTTTTT.

J is TRBJ2-2 and V is TRBV5-1; 7 bases align to TRBD1. CDR1 is SGHRS and CDR2 is YFSETQ in the germline V gene. V was clipped by 2 bases and J by 4 bases; unmatched bases: 8. The CDR3 loop spans 16 amino acids. DNA for the CDR3: TGCGCCAGCAGCTTACCTACAGGGGTGGTCACCGGGGAGCTGTTTTTT. It encodes CASSLPTGVVTGELFF.

The V call is TRBV5-6, the J call TRBJ2-7; D might be TRBD1 (5 bases). This CDR3 has 13 amino acids. Trimming removed 7 bases from V and 7 bases from J, with 18 bases in between. CDR1 is SGHDT, CDR2 YYEEEE, per germline. This CDR3 reads CASGQNFLREQYF. Here the CDR3 DNA reads TGTGCCAGCGGACAAAACTTTCTACGGGAGCAGTACTTC.

This sequence joins TRBV6-5 and TRBJ2-7; no firm D call. The germline V gene encodes CDR1 MNHEY and CDR2 SVGAGI. This CDR3 has 12 residues. V was shortened by 4 bases and J by 3 bases, with 7 bases between the two germline ends. The CDR3 coding sequence is TGTGCCAGCAGTTCCCCTTACTACGAGCAGTACTTC. The encoded protein is CASSSPYYEQYF.

This chain joins TRBV28 and TRBJ2-3, with a tentative D call TRBD2 (5 bases). This CDR3 has 15 residues. Germline V CDR1 and CDR2: MDHEN, SYDVKM. Trimming removed 2 bases at V and 6 bases at J, with 15 bases between. The CDR3 DNA follows: TGTGCCAGCAGTTTAAGACTGGCGGGCATTGATACGCAGTATTTT. Amino acids: CASSLRLAGIDTQYF.

V gene TRBV7-2 combines with J gene TRBJ2-1; 8 nucleotides align to TRBD2. This CDR3 is 15 amino acids long. The J segment lost 4 bases and the V segment lost 3 bases, leaving 5 bases of the junction unmatched. Germline V gene lookup returns CDR1 SGHTA and CDR2 FQGNSA. The CDR3 nucleotides read TGTGCCAGCAGCTTTTCCGGGGGGGTTTACAATGAGCAGTTCTTC. Translation gives CASSFSGGVYNEQFF.

This clone was counted only a few times. The chain recombines TRBV7-9 with TRBJ2-1, with 9 bases lining up with TRBD2. The CDR3 is 13 residues long. From germline, CDR1 is SEHNR and CDR2 FQNEAQ (reference sequence). Trimming took 8 bases from V and 4 from J; bases not matched to a gene: 3. The DNA of the CDR3 is TGTGCCAGCCGGCGGGGGGGATACAATGAGCAGTTCTTC. Protein product: CASRRGGYNEQFF.

The chain recombines TRBV9 with TRBJ2-3; TRBD1 is a possible D gene (6 bases). Germline lookup yields CDR1 SGDLS and CDR2 YYNGEE. This CDR3 has 15 amino acids. V was trimmed by 1 base and J by 0 bases, leaving 9 bases between them. CDR3 in amino acids: CASSVQGLSTDTQYF. CDR3 coding DNA: TGTGCCAGCAGCGTACAGGGGCTTAGCACAGATACGCAGTATTTT.

The chain has TRBV7-2 and TRBJ1-6, with TRBD1 matching 7 bases. V lost 5 bases, J lost 7 bases, and 2 bases stayed unmatched. Germline-derived CDR1 and CDR2 are SGHTA and FQGNSA. The CDR3 is 13 residues long. The CDR3 DNA follows: TGTGCCAGCAGCGACAGGGCGAATTCACCCCTCCACTTT. Encoded protein: CASSDRANSPLHF.